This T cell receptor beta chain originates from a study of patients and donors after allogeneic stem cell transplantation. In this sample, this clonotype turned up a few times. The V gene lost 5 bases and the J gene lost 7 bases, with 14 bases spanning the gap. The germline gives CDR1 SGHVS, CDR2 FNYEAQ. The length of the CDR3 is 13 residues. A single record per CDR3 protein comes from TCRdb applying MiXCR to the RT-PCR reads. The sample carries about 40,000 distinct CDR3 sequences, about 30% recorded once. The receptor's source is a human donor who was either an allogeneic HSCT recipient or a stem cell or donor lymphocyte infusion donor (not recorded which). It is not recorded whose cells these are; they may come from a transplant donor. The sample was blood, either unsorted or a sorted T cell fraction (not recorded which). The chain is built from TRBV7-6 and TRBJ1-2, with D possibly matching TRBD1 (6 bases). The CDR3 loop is CASSQGTRVGYTF. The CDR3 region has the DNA TGTGCCAGCAGCCAAGGGACACGGGTTGGCTACACCTTC.